A single sample gave rise to the 10 T cell receptor beta chains below, sequenced in a study of regulatory T cells in long-lasting Graves disease. Arm-PCR with iRepertoire HTBI primers amplified the CDR3 regions for these TCR beta libraries. TCRdb itself ran the multiplex PCR reads through MiXCR, one entry per CDR3 protein. The table shows about 540,000 distinct CDR3 sequences, with 13% occurring only once. Time point specified: newly diagnosed GD, antithyroid drugs for less than 3 months. After RNA was extracted from PBMCs, the TCR library was made from it. The same data also contributed to another study, on T cells in Graves' hyperthyroidism and ophthalmopathy.

The material was peripheral blood mononuclear cells (PBMCs), obtained at new diagnosis, from a patient treated with antithyroid drugs. The receptors here all came from a man aged 30 to 45 with Graves disease.

The chain combines TRBV20-1 with TRBJ1-5; D is possibly TRBD1 (6 bases). The V end was cut by 4 bases, the J end by 0 bases, with 10 bases between. The CDR3 loop spans 14 amino acids. Looked up from germline, CDR1 is DFQATT and CDR2 is SNEGSKA (reference sequence). The CDR3, as DNA: TGCAGTGCTAAGGGGGGATATAGCAATCAGCCCCAGCATTTT. This sequence encodes CSAKGGYSNQPQHF.

The chain joins TRBV18 to TRBJ1-1; D gene unclear. Per the germline V gene, CDR1 is KGHSH and CDR2 is LQKENI. The CDR3 is made up of 14 amino acids. V was trimmed by 0 bases and J by 1 base, leaving 6 bases between them. The CDR3 protein is CASSPPVENTEAFF. The CDR3 nucleotides are TGTGCCAGCTCACCACCGGTGGAGAACACTGAAGCTTTCTTT.

This clonotype was picked up many times. This chain joins TRBV12-3 or TRBV12-4 and TRBJ1-5, with 8 bases that match TRBD1. This CDR3 has 14 residues. The trim removed 2 bases at V and 8 bases at J, leaving 5 bases unmatched. Written as DNA, the CDR3 is TGTGCCAGCAGTTTACCAGGGGGCAAGGAGCCCCAGCATTTT. Its translation is CASSLPGGKEPQHF.

This clonotype was seen only a few times. The chain joins TRBV20-1 to TRBJ2-5; 8 bases line up with TRBD2. CDR3 length: 15 residues. Germline CDR1 is DFQATT and CDR2 is SNEGSKA (reference sequence). The V and J ends lost 8 bases and 4 bases, in that order; junction bases with no gene match: 15. The CDR3 protein is CSNYPAGGVGETQYF. The CDR3 bases are TGCAGTAATTATCCGGCGGGAGGAGTGGGAGAGACCCAGTACTTC.

In the case of this clonotype: Since a much larger clone is just one base distant, this may be a read error. This chain joins TRBV10-3 and TRBJ1-4, with D perhaps matching TRBD1 (5 bases). Trimming pared 8 bases from V and 8 bases from J, leaving 12 bases between. The CDR3 runs 12 residues. Germline V gene sequence: CDR1 ENHRY, CDR2 SYGVKD. CDR3 DNA sequence: TGTGCCATCGGTGGGGCCGGGGAAAAACTGTTTTTT. Translation: CAIGGAGEKLFF.

This clonotype was observed at least ten times. The CDR3 protein is CSVRGLGTGELFF. Here the CDR3 DNA reads TGCAGCGTCCGGGGGCTAGGGACCGGGGAGCTGTTTTTT. The chain has TRBV29-1 and TRBJ2-2; D may correspond to TRBD1 or TRBD2 (6 bases each). CDR3 length: 13 amino acids. The V end was cut by 6 bases, the J end by 5 bases, with 13 bases between. Germline CDR1 and CDR2: SQVTM and ANQGSEA.

This clonotype was observed a few times. CDR3 region: CASSLESRSTDTQYF. Here the CDR3 DNA reads TGCGCCAGCAGCTTGGAGAGCAGAAGCACAGATACGCAGTATTTT. The V gene is TRBV5-1, the J gene TRBJ2-3, with D hard to call. The germline CDR1 and CDR2 sequences are SGHRS and YFSETQ. Trimming took off 0 bases at V and 0 bases at J, with 8 bases between the two ends. The CDR3 has 15 residues.

For this clonotype: Relative to the germline gene, one junction end is altered; a read error may explain this. CDR3 sequence: CASSTGQAVGAKDIQYF. The CDR3 region has the DNA TGTGCCAGTAGTACCGGACAGGCCGTTGGGGCCAAAGACATTCAGTACTTC. The J gene is TRBJ2-4, the V gene TRBV12-3 or TRBV12-4, with 7 bases identical to TRBD1. CDR3 length: 17 amino acids.

The chain couples TRBV19 to TRBJ2-4, with TRBD1 as a possible D gene (8 bases). Trimming cost V 4 bases and J 0 bases, with 25 bases left between them. There are 20 residues in the CDR3. Germline V gene data show CDR1 as LNHDA and CDR2 as SQIVND (reference sequence). CDR3 DNA: TGTGCCAGTAGTACCAGGGGGCGACGCGGGGGTACGCTAGCCAAAAACATTCAGTACTTC. This sequence encodes CASSTRGRRGGTLAKNIQYF.

This clonotype was found many times. The chain links TRBV2 to TRBJ2-2; 9 bases fit TRBD2. The trim removed 6 bases at V and 3 bases at J, leaving 8 bases unmatched. The length of the CDR3 is 16 residues. Germline CDR1 SNHLY, CDR2 FYNNEI. CDR3 DNA sequence: TGTGCCAGCAGGCCGACTAGCGGAGTATACACCGGGGAGCTGTTTTTT. Translated, it gives CASRPTSGVYTGELFF.